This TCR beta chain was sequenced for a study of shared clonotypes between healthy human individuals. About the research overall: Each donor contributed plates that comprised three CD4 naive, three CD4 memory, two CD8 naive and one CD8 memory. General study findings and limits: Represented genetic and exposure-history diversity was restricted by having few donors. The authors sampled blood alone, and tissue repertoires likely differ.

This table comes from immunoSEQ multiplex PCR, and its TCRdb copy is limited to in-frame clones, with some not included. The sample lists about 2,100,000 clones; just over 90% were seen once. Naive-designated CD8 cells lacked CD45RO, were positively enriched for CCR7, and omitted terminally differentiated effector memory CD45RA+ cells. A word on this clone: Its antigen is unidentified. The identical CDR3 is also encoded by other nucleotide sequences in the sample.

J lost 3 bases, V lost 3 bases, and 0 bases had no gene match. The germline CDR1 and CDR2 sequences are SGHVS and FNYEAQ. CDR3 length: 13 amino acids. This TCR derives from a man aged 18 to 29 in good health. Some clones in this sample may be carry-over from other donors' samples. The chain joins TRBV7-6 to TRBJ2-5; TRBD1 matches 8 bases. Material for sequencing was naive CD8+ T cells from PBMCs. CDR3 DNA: TGTGCCAGCAGCTTGGACAGGGAAGAGACCCAGTACTTC. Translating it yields CASSLDREETQYF.